This entry describes one T cell receptor beta chain. Its antigen is unidentified. This entry is derived from a study of graft-versus-host responses after intestinal transplantation. Whole-study findings and limits: The authors found GvH clones in recipient marrow, some appearing first in ileum or blood.

The data were produced by immunoSEQ multiplex PCR, yet TCRdb's version contains in-frame clones alone and is incomplete. The profile shows about 98,000 clones, under 85% of them singletons. This TCR derives from a human donor who received an intestinal transplant. The sequencing here drew on unstimulated CD8+ T cells sorted from spleen or lymph node cells, taken before intestinal transplant.

CDR3 sequence: CAWSVTGGPSYEQYF. CDR3 nucleotides: TGTGCCTGGAGTGTAACAGGGGGGCCCTCCTACGAGCAGTACTTC. V is TRBV30 and J is TRBJ2-7; 8 bases fit TRBD1. The CDR3 is made up of 15 amino acids. The germline V gene encodes CDR1 GTSNPN and CDR2 SVGIG (reference sequence). Trimming cost V 0 bases and J 0 bases; bases outside gene matches: 4.